Sequencing of this T cell receptor beta chain was carried out in a study of CD8 T cells in Susac syndrome. Reverse transcription of about 0.5 to 1 ug RNA used random hexamers. Amplification of TCR beta CDR3 spanned 54 Vbeta and 13 Jbeta via immunoSEQ multiplex PCR. TCRdb used MiXCR to reprocess the immunoSEQ multiplex PCR reads, holding one entry per CDR3 protein. In the table there are about 300,000 distinct CDR3 sequences, 92% of which are singletons. The CDR3 covers 15 residues. With V trimmed by 6 bases and J by 4 bases, 11 bases remained unmatched. From blood CD8+ and CD4+ T cells, the TCR beta chain was sequenced. Stable or active relapsing-remitting multiple sclerosis, untreated and meeting revised McDonald criteria, defined the controls. Bulk CD8+ and CD4+ cells came from magnetic negative isolation; CD8+ TEMRA by FACS.

Sequencing was done on a sample of CD4+ T cells from PBMCs. The V and J genes are TRBV12-3 or TRBV12-4 and TRBJ2-5, with TRBD1 identical over 7 bases. The clonotype originates from a human donor with multiple sclerosis. This chain's CDR3 is CASRRKGTVPETQYF. The CDR3 region has the DNA TGTGCCAGCAGGCGAAAAGGGACAGTTCCAGAGACCCAGTACTTC.